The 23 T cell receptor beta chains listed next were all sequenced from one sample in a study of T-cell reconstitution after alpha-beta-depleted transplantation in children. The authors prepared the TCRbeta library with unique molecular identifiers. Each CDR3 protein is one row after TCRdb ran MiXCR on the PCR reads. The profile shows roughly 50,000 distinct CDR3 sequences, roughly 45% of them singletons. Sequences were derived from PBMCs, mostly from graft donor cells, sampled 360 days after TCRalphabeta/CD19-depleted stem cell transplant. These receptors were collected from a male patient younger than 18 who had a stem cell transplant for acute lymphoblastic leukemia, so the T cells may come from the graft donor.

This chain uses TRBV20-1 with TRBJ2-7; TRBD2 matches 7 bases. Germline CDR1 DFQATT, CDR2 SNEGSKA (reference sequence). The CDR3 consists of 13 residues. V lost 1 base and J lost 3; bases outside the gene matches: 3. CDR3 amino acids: CSARGGGGYEQYF. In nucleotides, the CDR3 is TGCAGTGCTAGAGGGGGCGGGGGCTACGAGCAGTACTTC.

CDR3 in amino acids: CASSTGTGEQYF. In nucleotides, the CDR3 is TGTGCCAGCTCCACAGGGACCGGCGAGCAGTACTTC. The genes are TRBV7-9 and TRBJ2-7; D perhaps matches TRBD1 (6 bases). V gave up 8 bases and J gave up 6 bases, with 14 bases separating them. Per germline, CDR1 SEHNR and CDR2 FQNEAQ (reference sequence). The CDR3 spans 12 residues.

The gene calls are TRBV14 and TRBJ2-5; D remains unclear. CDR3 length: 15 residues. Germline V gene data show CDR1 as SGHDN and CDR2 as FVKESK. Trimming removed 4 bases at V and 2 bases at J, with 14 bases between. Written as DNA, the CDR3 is TGTGCCAGCAGCCTTCACAGAAATAGGCAAGAGACCCAGTACTTC. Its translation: CASSLHRNRQETQYF.

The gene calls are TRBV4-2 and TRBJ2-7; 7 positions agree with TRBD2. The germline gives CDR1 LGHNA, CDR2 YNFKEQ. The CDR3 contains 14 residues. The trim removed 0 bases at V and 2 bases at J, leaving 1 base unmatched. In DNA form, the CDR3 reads TGTGCCAGCAGCCAAGAACGGGGGGCCTACGAGCAGTACTTC. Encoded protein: CASSQERGAYEQYF.

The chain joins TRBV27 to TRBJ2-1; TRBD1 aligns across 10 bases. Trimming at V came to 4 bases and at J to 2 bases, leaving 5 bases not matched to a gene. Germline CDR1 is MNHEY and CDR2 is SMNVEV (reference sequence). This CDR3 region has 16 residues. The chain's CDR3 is CASSWSTGGTYNEQFF. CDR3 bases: TGTGCCAGCAGTTGGTCGACAGGGGGCACCTACAATGAGCAGTTCTTC.

In nucleotides, the CDR3 is TGTGCCAGCAGTTTACCAAAAGAGACCCAGTACTTC. It translates to CASSLPKETQYF. V gene TRBV27 combines with J gene TRBJ2-5; no clear D gene. CDR1 MNHEY and CDR2 SMNVEV come from the germline V gene (reference sequence). Trimming took 2 bases from V and 3 from J, leaving 4 bases between them. The CDR3 contains 12 residues.

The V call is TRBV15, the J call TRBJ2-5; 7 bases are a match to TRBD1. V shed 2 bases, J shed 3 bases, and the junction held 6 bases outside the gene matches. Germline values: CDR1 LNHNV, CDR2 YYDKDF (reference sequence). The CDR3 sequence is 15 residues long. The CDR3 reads CATSRTPQGKETQYF. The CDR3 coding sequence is TGTGCCACCAGCAGAACCCCACAGGGGAAAGAGACCCAGTACTTC.

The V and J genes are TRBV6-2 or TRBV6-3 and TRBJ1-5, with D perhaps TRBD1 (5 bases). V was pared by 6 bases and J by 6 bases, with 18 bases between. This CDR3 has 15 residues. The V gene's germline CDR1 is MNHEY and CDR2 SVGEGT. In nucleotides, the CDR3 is TGTGCCAGCAGGTCCAGGGAAAAAGGCGGTCAGCCCCAGCATTTT. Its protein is CASRSREKGGQPQHF.

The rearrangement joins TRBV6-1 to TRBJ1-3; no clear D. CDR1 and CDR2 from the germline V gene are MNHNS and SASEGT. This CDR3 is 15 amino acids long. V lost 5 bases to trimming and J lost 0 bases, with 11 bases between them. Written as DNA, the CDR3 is TGTGCCAGCAGTCAGACACCCGTCTCTGGAAACACCATATATTTT. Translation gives CASSQTPVSGNTIYF.

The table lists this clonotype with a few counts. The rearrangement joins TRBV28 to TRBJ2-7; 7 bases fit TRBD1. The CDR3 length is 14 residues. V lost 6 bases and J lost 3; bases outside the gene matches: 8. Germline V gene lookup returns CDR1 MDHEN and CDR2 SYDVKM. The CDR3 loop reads CASSSPGQNYEQYF. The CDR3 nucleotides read TGTGCCAGCAGCAGCCCGGGACAGAACTACGAGCAGTACTTC.

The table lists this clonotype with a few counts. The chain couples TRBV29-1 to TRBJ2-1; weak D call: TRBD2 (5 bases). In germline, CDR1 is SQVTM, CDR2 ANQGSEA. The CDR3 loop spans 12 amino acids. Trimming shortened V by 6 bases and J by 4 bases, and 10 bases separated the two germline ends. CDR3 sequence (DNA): TGCAGCGTCGAGGAGCGGTACAATGAGCAGTTCTTC. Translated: CSVEERYNEQFF.

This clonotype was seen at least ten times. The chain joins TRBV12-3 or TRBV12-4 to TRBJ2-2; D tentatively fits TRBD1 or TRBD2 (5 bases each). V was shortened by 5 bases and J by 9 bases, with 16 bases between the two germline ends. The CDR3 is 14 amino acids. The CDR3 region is CASSPLSGARELFF. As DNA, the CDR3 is TGTGCCAGCAGTCCCCTTTCCGGGGCCCGGGAGCTGTTTTTT.

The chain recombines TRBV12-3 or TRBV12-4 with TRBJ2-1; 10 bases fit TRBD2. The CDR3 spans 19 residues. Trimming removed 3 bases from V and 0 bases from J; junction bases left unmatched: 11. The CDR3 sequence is CASSFPGTSVWSSYNEQFF. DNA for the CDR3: TGTGCCAGCAGTTTCCCCGGGACTAGCGTTTGGAGCTCCTACAATGAGCAGTTCTTC.

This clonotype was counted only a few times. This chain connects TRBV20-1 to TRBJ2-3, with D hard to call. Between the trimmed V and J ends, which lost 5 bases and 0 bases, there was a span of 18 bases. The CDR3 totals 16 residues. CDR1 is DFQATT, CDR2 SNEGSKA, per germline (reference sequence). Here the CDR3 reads CSADNFVRPSTDTQYF. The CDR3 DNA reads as TGCAGTGCTGATAACTTTGTTAGGCCTAGCACAGATACGCAGTATTTT.

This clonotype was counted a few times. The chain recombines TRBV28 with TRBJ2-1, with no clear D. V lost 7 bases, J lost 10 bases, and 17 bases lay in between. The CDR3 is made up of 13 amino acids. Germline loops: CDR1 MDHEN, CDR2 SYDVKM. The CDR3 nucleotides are TGTGCCAGCACCGAGACTGCTCCCGGGGAGCAGTTCTTC. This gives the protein CASTETAPGEQFF.

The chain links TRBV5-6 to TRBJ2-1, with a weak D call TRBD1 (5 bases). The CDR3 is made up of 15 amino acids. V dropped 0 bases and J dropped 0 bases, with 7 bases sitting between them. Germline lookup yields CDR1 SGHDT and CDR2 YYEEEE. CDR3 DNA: TGTGCCAGCAGCTTGGGACAGAGCTCCTACAATGAGCAGTTCTTC. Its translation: CASSLGQSSYNEQFF.

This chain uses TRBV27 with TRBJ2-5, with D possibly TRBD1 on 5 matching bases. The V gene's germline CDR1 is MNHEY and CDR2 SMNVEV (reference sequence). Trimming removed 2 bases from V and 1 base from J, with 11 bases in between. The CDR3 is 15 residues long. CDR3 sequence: CASSLGAGSQETQYF. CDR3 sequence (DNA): TGTGCCAGCAGTTTAGGGGCAGGATCCCAAGAGACCCAGTACTTC.

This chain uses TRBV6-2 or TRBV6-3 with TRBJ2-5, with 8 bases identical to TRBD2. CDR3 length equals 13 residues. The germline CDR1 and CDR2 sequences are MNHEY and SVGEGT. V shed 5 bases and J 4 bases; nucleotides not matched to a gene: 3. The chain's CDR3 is CASSTGGRETQYF. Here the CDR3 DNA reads TGTGCCAGCAGTACGGGGGGGAGAGAGACCCAGTACTTC.

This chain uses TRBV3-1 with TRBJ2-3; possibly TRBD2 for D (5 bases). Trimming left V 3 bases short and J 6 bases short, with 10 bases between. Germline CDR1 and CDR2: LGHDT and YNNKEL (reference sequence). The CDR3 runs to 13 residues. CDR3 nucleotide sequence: TGTGCCAGCAGCCAGACCCGAGGGGATACGCAGTATTTT. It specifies CASSQTRGDTQYF.

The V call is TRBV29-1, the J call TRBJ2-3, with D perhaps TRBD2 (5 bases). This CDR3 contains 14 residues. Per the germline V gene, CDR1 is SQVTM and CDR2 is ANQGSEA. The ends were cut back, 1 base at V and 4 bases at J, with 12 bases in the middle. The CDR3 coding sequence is TGCAGCGTTGAAGGCGTCGGGGTCGCAGATACGCAGTATTTT. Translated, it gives CSVEGVGVADTQYF.

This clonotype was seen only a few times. The CDR3 spells CSAITPGLLQETQYF. The DNA for the CDR3 is TGCAGTGCGATCACCCCGGGACTACTCCAAGAGACCCAGTACTTC. The rearrangement uses TRBV20-1 and TRBJ2-5, with 7 bases fitting TRBD2. CDR1 is DFQATT, CDR2 SNEGSKA, per germline (reference sequence). This CDR3 is built from 15 residues. J was trimmed by 1 base and V by 6 bases; bases with no gene match: 11.

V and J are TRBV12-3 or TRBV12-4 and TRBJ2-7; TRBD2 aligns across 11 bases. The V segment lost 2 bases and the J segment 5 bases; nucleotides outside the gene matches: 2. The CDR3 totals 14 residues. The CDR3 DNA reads TGTGCCAGCAGTTTAACTAGCGGGAGTAACGAGCAGTACTTC. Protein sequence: CASSLTSGSNEQYF.

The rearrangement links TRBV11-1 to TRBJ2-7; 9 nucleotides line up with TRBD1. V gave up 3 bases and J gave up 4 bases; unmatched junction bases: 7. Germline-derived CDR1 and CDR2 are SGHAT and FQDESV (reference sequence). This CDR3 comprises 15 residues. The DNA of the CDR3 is TGTGCCAGCAGCTTGACGGACAGGGGAGGGTACGAGCAGTACTTC. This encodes CASSLTDRGGYEQYF.